This TCR beta chain was captured in a study of regulatory T cells in long-lasting Graves disease. Findings of the study overall: Blood alone, not thyroid tissue, was studied.

Time point defined: newly diagnosed GD, antithyroid drugs for less than 3 months. RNA from PBMCs was the source of the TCR library. This clonotype was counted ten times or more. Its antigen remains unknown. The authors built TCR beta libraries using iRepertoire HTBI primers and Arm-PCR of CDR3 regions. TCRdb itself ran the multiplex PCR reads through MiXCR, one entry per CDR3 protein. The data contain 530,000 or so distinct CDR3 sequences, approximately 16% of them seen just once; the ten biggest clones take up more than 10%. In germline, CDR1 is ENHRY, CDR2 SYGVKD. This CDR3 comprises 13 residues. V was clipped by 3 bases and J by 8 bases, with 11 bases between them. This sample was shared with a second study, whose subject was T cells in Graves' hyperthyroidism and ophthalmopathy.

The sequenced sample was peripheral blood mononuclear cells (PBMCs), obtained at new diagnosis, from a patient treated with antithyroid drugs. The sequence derives from a man aged 18 to 30 with Graves disease. The gene calls are TRBV10-3 and TRBJ2-1, with D possibly TRBD1 on 5 matching bases. In DNA form, the CDR3 reads TGTGCCATCAGTGACATGGGGCGCGATGAGCAGTTCTTC. Its protein is CAISDMGRDEQFF.